Below, one TCR beta chain is given with its context. Its antigen is unidentified. The sample originates from a study of post-analysis software for immune sequencing data. The study's findings and limits: Controls had lower frequencies than patients of 4 or 5 TRBV segments, which included TRBV5-6, TRBV5-1 and TRBV20-1.

The germline gives CDR1 MRHNA, CDR2 SNTAGT. V lost 0 bases, J lost 6 bases, and 9 bases lay in between. The CDR3 is 14 amino acids. Incorporated into the TCR beta cDNA libraries were unique molecular identifiers, which served to reduce PCR and sequencing biases. TCRdb fed the PCR reads into MiXCR, producing one record per CDR3 protein. The top ten clones hold 4.9% of a sample with about 770,000 distinct CDR3 sequences, around 42% of them seen once. This sequence originates from a girl between 5 and 17 years old with multiple sclerosis. The specimen sequenced was blood. The chain carries TRBV6-4 and TRBJ1-5; possibly TRBD1 for D (6 bases). The CDR3 nucleotides are TGTGCCAGCAGTGACTCGGGACAAAGTCAGCCCCAGCATTTT. Translated: CASSDSGQSQPQHF.